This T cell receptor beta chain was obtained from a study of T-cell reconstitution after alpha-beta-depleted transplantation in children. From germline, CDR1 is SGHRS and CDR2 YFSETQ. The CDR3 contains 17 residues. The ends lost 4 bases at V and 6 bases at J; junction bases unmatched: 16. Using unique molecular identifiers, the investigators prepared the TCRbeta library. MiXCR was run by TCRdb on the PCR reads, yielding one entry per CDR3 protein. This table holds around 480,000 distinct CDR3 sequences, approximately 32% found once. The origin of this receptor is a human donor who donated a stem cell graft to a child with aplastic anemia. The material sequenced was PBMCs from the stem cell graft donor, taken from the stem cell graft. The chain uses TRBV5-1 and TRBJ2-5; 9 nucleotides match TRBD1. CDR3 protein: CASSPGLSTGGRKTQYF. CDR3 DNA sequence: TGCGCCAGCAGCCCGGGATTATCGACAGGGGGTCGGAAGACCCAGTACTTC. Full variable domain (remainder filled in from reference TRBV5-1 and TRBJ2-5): KAGVTQTPRYLIKTRGQQVTLSCSPISGHRSVSWYQQTPGQGLQFLFEYFSETQRNKGNFPGRFSGRQFSNSRSEMNVSTLELGDSALYLCASSPGLSTGGRKTQYFGPGTRLLVL.